This TCR beta chain came from a study of naive and memory T cell subsets. The beta constant-region primer was an equimolar mix of two oligonucleotides covering TRBC1 and TRBC2. Nested alpha and beta constant-region primers with the SP2 primer drove four PCR rounds on ligated cDNA. MiXCR, applied by TCRdb to the UMI-ligation and nested PCR reads, yields one record per CDR3 protein. The repertoire holds some 110,000 distinct CDR3 sequences, with 13% to 15% as singletons. Germline assignment: CDR1 SGHTA and CDR2 FQGNSA. With V trimmed by 6 bases and J by 14 bases, 7 bases remained unmatched. This CDR3 contains 11 residues. CMV status came from CD4+ T cell IFNgamma after overnight CMV lysate stimulation of fresh PBMCs. Four subsets defined by CD45RA and CD27 were sorted after CD3, CD4, CD8 and live/dead staining. To note about this clonotype: Its antigen is still unknown.

Findings of the study overall: Over 90% of naive TCR sequences appeared only once after error correction, unlike memory subsets. Gini index rose across naive, CM, EM and EMRA in CD4 and CD8. A few larger clonotypes appeared in naive repertoires, especially CD8, possibly memory cells re-expressing CD45RA.

The sample comprised naive CD8+ T cells from blood. The V call is TRBV7-2, the J call TRBJ2-3, with 8 bases that match TRBD2. The receptor comes from a human donor in good health. The CDR3 DNA follows: TGTGCCAGCAGGGACAGCGGGAGTCTGTATTTT. Its translation is CASRDSGSLYF.